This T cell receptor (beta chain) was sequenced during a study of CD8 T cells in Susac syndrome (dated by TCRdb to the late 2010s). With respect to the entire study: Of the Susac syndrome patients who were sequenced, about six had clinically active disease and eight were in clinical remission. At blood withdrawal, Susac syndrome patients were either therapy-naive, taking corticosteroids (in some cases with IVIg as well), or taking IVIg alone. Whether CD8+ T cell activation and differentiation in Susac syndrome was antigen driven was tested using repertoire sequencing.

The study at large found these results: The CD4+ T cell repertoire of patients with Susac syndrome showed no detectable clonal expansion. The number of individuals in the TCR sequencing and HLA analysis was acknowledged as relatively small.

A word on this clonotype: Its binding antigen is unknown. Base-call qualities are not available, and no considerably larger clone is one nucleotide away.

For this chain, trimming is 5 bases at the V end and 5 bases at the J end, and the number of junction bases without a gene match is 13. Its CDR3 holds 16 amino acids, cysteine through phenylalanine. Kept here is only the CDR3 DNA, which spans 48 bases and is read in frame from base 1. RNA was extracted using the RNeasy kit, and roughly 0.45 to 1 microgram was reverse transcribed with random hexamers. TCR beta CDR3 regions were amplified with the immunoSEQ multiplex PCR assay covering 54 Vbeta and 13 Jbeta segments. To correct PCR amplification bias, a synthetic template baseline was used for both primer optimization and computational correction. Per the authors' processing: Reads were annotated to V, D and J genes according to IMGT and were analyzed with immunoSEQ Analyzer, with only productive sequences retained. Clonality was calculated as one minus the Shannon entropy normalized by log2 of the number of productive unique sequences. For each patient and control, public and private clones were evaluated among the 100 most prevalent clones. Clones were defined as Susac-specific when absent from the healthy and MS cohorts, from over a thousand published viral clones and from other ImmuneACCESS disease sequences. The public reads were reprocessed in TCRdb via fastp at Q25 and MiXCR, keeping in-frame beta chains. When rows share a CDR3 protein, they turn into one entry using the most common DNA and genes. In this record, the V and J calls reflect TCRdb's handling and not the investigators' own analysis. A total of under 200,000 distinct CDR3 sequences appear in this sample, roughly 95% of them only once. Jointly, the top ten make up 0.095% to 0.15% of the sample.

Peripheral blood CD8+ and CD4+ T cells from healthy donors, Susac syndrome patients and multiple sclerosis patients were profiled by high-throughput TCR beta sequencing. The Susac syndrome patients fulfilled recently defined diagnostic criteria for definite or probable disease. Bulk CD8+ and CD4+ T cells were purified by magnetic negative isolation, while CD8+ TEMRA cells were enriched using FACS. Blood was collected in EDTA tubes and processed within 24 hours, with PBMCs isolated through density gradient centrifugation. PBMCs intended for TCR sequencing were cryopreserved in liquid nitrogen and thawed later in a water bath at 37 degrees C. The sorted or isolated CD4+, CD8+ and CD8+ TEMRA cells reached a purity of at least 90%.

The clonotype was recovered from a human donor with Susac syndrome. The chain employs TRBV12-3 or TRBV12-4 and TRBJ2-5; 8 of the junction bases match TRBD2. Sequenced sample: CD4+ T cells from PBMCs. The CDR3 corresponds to CASSPRLAWRGETQYF. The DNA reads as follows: TGTGCCAGCAGTCCACGACTAGCGTGGAGGGGGGAGACCCAGTACTTC.